This T cell receptor (beta chain) was retrieved from a study of T cell responses to AZD1222 COVID-19 vaccine. The length of the CDR3 is 14 residues. Germline V gene data show CDR1 as ENHRY and CDR2 as SYGVKD. Trimming at V came to 6 bases and at J to 3 bases, leaving 7 bases not matched to a gene. Only in-frame clones appear in the TCRdb table, and some are missing; sequencing was by immunoSEQ multiplex PCR. The sample records around 130,000 clones, roughly 90% being singletons. This clonotype was obtained from an adult who received the AZD1222 COVID-19 vaccine. The source material was peripheral blood, sampled 28 days after the second AZD1222 dose. The gene calls are TRBV10-3 and TRBJ1-2; 7 nucleotides agree with TRBD1. The chain's CDR3 is CAIRGQSSDYGYTF. DNA for the CDR3: TGTGCCATCAGGGGACAGTCATCGGACTATGGCTACACCTTC.